The 27 T cell receptor beta chains below all came from one sample that was sequenced in a study of control samples from healthy donors and cancer patients. The assay was immunoSEQ multiplex PCR, and TCRdb's table has in-frame clones only and misses some. In the table there are about 180,000 clones, 90% of which are singletons. The sample taken for sequencing was blood. The origin of the receptors is a woman in her 50s in good health.

This chain links TRBV4-1 with TRBJ2-1, with D uncertain. The germline CDR1 and CDR2 sequences are MGHRA and YSYEKL. V was trimmed by 4 bases and J by 1 base, leaving 14 bases between them. This CDR3 region has 16 residues. The CDR3 loop is CASSPHLAESYNEQFF. In DNA, the CDR3 is TGCGCCAGCAGCCCGCATCTTGCGGAGTCCTACAATGAGCAGTTCTTC.

This sequence joins TRBV6-6 and TRBJ2-5; D is perhaps TRBD1 (5 bases). Germline V gene sequence: CDR1 MNHNY, CDR2 SVGAGI (reference sequence). V lost 4 bases and J lost 5, with 17 bases in between. This CDR3 spans 15 amino acids. DNA for the CDR3: TGTGCCAGCAGTTCCGAATTAAGGGGCAGGGAGACCCAGTACTTC. It codes for CASSSELRGRETQYF.

The chain joins TRBV9 to TRBJ2-1, with 14 positions matching TRBD2. Germline lookup yields CDR1 SGDLS and CDR2 YYNGEE. The CDR3 loop spans 17 amino acids. Germline trimming cut 3 bases from V and 6 bases from J; bases unmatched to any gene: 8. The CDR3 here is CASSETSGGAIGNEQFF. CDR3 nucleotides: TGTGCCAGCAGCGAGACTAGCGGGGGGGCCATAGGCAATGAGCAGTTCTTC.

This clone has only one observation. The CDR3 nucleotides are TGTGCCAGCAGCCCAAAGGGCGGGGGAACCATTACCGGGGAGCTGTTTTTT. Amino acids: CASSPKGGGTITGELFF. The V and J genes are TRBV5-4 and TRBJ2-2, with TRBD2 identical over 7 bases. Germline-derived CDR1 and CDR2 are SGHNT and YYREEE (reference sequence). CDR3 length equals 17 residues. J was trimmed by 5 bases and V by 4 bases; bases with no gene match: 14.

The CDR3 DNA reads TGTGCCACCAGTGAGCCCGGGACTAGTCCCGGGGAGCTGTTTTTT. It translates to CATSEPGTSPGELFF. V and J are TRBV24-1 and TRBJ2-2; the match to TRBD2 covers 8 bases. CDR1 is KGHDR, CDR2 SFDVKD, per germline. This CDR3 spans 15 amino acids. The trim removed 4 bases at V and 6 bases at J, leaving 6 bases unmatched.

V usage is TRBV7-8 and J usage is TRBJ2-7; D not resolved. The CDR3 is 16 residues long. In germline, CDR1 is SGHVS, CDR2 FQNEAQ. V gave up 2 bases and J gave up 4 bases, with 18 bases separating them. The CDR3 loop is CASSLLAAQGWYEQYF. In DNA form, the CDR3 reads TGTGCCAGCAGCTTATTGGCAGCCCAAGGTTGGTACGAGCAGTACTTC.

The rearrangement joins TRBV9 to TRBJ2-1; weak D call: TRBD1 (5 bases). Per germline, CDR1 SGDLS and CDR2 YYNGEE. The V end was cut by 4 bases, the J end by 7 bases, with 18 bases between. CDR3 length equals 15 residues. For the CDR3, the DNA is TGTGCCAGCAGCCTGGACCTGCAGGGTAGAAATGAGCAGTTCTTC. Encoded protein: CASSLDLQGRNEQFF.

The rearrangement links TRBV5-4 to TRBJ2-3; D is perhaps TRBD1 (6 bases). The CDR3 loop spans 13 amino acids. Germline V CDR1 and CDR2: SGHNT, YYREEE (reference sequence). Trimming pared 9 bases from V and 0 bases from J, leaving 11 bases between. CDR3 residues: CAITGTSTDTQYF. CDR3 sequence (DNA): TGTGCCATCACAGGGACCAGCACAGATACGCAGTATTTT. The full variable domain, with the rest looked up from reference TRBV5-4 and TRBJ2-3, is ETGVTQSPTHLIKTRGQQVTLRCSSQSGHNTVSWYQQALGQGPQFIFQYYREEENGRGNFPPRFSGLQFPNYSSELNVNALELDDSALYLCAITGTSTDTQYFGPGTRLTVL.

A word on this clone: The same CDR3 also results from other DNA sequences found in this sample. V is TRBV3-1 (or the pseudogene TRBV3-2) and J is TRBJ2-3, with D perhaps matching TRBD1 or TRBD2 (5 bases each). CDR1 is LGHDT, CDR2 YNNKEL, per germline (reference sequence). This CDR3 has 14 residues. The V gene lost 3 bases and the J gene lost 2 bases, with 9 bases spanning the gap. The chain's CDR3 is CASSHGTITDTQYF. CDR3 nucleotide sequence: TGTGCCAGCAGCCACGGGACCATCACAGATACGCAGTATTTT.

The chain couples TRBV7-2 to TRBJ2-2; D is unclear. Deletions cut 6 bases from V and 5 bases from J, with 13 bases between. Looked up from germline, CDR1 is SGHTA and CDR2 is FQGNSA. The CDR3 has 14 amino acids. CDR3 in DNA: TGTGCCAGCAGTTTTCGTCAGGTTACCGGGGAGCTGTTTTTT. This gives the protein CASSFRQVTGELFF.

CDR3 amino acids: CASSLSTDTQYF. The CDR3 DNA is TGTGCCAGCAGCTTGAGTACAGATACGCAGTATTTT. The chain couples TRBV5-4 to TRBJ2-3, with D unresolved. The CDR3 runs to 12 residues. Trimming took 1 base from V and 3 from J, leaving 3 bases between them. The germline V gene encodes CDR1 SGHNT and CDR2 YYREEE (reference sequence).

The chain is built from TRBV3-1 (or the pseudogene TRBV3-2) and TRBJ1-2; unclear D gene. The germline V gene encodes CDR1 LGHDT and CDR2 YNNKEL (reference sequence). The ends were cut back, 1 base at V and 3 bases at J, with 15 bases in the middle. This CDR3 is 16 amino acids long. For the CDR3, the DNA is TGTGCCAGCAGCCAAGGTGCCTACTTGGACCACTATGGCTACACCTTC. This encodes CASSQGAYLDHYGYTF.

This clone was seen a few times. V is TRBV10-3 and J is TRBJ2-3, with 10 bases matching TRBD2. The CDR3 is 14 amino acids. CDR1 and CDR2 from the germline V gene are ENHRY and SYGVKD. J lost 2 bases, V lost 7 bases, and 3 bases had no gene match. The CDR3: CAIKRGGNTDTQYF. In nucleotides, the CDR3 is TGTGCCATCAAGCGGGGGGGGAACACAGATACGCAGTATTTT.

The V and J genes are TRBV28 and TRBJ1-4, with D unresolved. Deletions cut 1 base from V and 1 base from J, with 10 bases between. The CDR3 totals 16 residues. CDR1 is MDHEN and CDR2 is SYDVKM in the germline V gene. This CDR3 reads CASSLYSHRTNEKLFF. In nucleotides, the CDR3 is TGTGCCAGCAGTTTATACAGCCACCGAACTAATGAAAAACTGTTTTTT.

The chain is built from TRBV6-2 or TRBV6-3 and TRBJ2-7; D remains ambiguous. The CDR3 loop spans 12 amino acids. Germline V CDR1 and CDR2: MNHEY, SVGEGT. V gave up 2 bases and J gave up 2 bases, with 4 bases separating them. Written as DNA, the CDR3 is TGTGCCAGCAGTTACGACACCTACGAGCAGTACTTC. Residues: CASSYDTYEQYF.

V is TRBV28 and J is TRBJ1-2; 9 positions agree with TRBD1. Looked up from germline, CDR1 is MDHEN and CDR2 is SYDVKM. The CDR3 is 18 residues long. Trimming at V came to 2 bases and at J to 2 bases, leaving 12 bases not matched to a gene. The CDR3 sequence is CASSLVRDRALTNYGYTF. The DNA of the CDR3 is TGTGCCAGCAGTTTAGTTAGGGACAGGGCTCTTACCAACTATGGCTACACCTTC.

The rearrangement links TRBV5-1 to TRBJ2-3; TRBD1 or TRBD2 may be the D gene (5 bases each). Germline CDR1 and CDR2: SGHRS and YFSETQ. The CDR3 runs to 14 residues. The V and J ends lost 3 bases and 6 bases respectively, with 14 bases between them. The DNA of the CDR3 is TGCGCCAGCAGCTCTGGCACCGAGGGGGATACGCAGTATTTT. It is translated as CASSSGTEGDTQYF. Variable domain in full (rest from reference TRBV5-1 and TRBJ2-3): KAGVTQTPRYLIKTRGQQVTLSCSPISGHRSVSWYQQTPGQGLQFLFEYFSETQRNKGNFPGRFSGRQFSNSRSEMNVSTLELGDSALYLCASSSGTEGDTQYFGPGTRLTVL.

The J gene is TRBJ2-5, the V gene TRBV27; 8 bases line up with TRBD1. Germline-derived CDR1 and CDR2 are MNHEY and SMNVEV (reference sequence). This CDR3 has 14 residues. The trim removed 5 bases at V and 4 bases at J, leaving 6 bases unmatched. The CDR3 sequence: CASSPWTGPETQYF. CDR3 in DNA: TGTGCCAGCAGTCCGTGGACAGGGCCAGAGACCCAGTACTTC.

This chain connects TRBV30 to TRBJ1-2; D remains ambiguous. Germline-derived CDR1 and CDR2 are GTSNPN and SVGIG (reference sequence). The V end was cut by 0 bases, the J end by 2 bases, with 13 bases between. This CDR3 has 15 residues. The CDR3 DNA reads TGTGCCTGGAGTGTACGTGGTGGGGTGAACTATGGCTACACCTTC. Its protein is CAWSVRGGVNYGYTF.

The genes are TRBV4-3 and TRBJ2-5, with 11 bases fitting TRBD2. CDR3 length equals 17 residues. V shed 0 bases, J shed 4 bases, and the junction held 7 bases outside the gene matches. CDR1 is LGHNA, CDR2 YSLEER, per germline. The CDR3: CASSQDRLAGGPETQYF. The CDR3 DNA reads TGCGCCAGCAGCCAAGATCGCCTAGCGGGGGGCCCAGAGACCCAGTACTTC.

The rearrangement joins TRBV5-5 to TRBJ2-3; 9 positions agree with TRBD2. Germline CDR1 reads SGHKS; CDR2 reads YYEKEE (reference sequence). This CDR3 contains 15 residues. V lost 3 bases to trimming and J lost 0 bases; unmatched junction nucleotides: 2. The DNA of the CDR3 is TGTGCCAGCAGCTCCCTAGCGGGAAGCACAGATACGCAGTATTTT. Translating it yields CASSSLAGSTDTQYF.

The rearrangement links TRBV5-1 to TRBJ2-7, with TRBD2 matching 9 bases. V was clipped by 0 bases and J by 7 bases; unmatched bases: 11. The CDR3 length is 16 residues. Looked up from germline, CDR1 is SGHRS and CDR2 is YFSETQ. As DNA, the CDR3 is TGCGCCAGCAGCTTGGCCCTTGTAGCGGGGGCCTTGGAGCAGTACTTC. It codes for CASSLALVAGALEQYF. The variable domain in full, completed from reference TRBV5-1 and TRBJ2-7, reads KAGVTQTPRYLIKTRGQQVTLSCSPISGHRSVSWYQQTPGQGLQFLFEYFSETQRNKGNFPGRFSGRQFSNSRSEMNVSTLELGDSALYLCASSLALVAGALEQYFGPGTRLTVT.

The chain couples TRBV3-1 (or the pseudogene TRBV3-2) to TRBJ2-1, with unresolved D. Trimming shortened V by 3 bases and J by 7 bases, and 7 bases separated the two germline ends. The CDR3 contains 12 residues. The germline gives CDR1 LGHDT, CDR2 YNNKEL (reference sequence). CDR3 nucleotide sequence: TGTGCCAGCAGCCAGCTGTTTAATGAGCAGTTCTTC. This codes for CASSQLFNEQFF.

This rearrangement joins TRBV4-1 to TRBJ2-3; D may be TRBD2 (6 bases). CDR1 is MGHRA, CDR2 YSYEKL, per germline. This CDR3 is 15 amino acids long. V was shortened by 2 bases and J by 4 bases, with 13 bases between the two germline ends. The CDR3 region has the DNA TGCGCCAGCAGCCAATTAGCGGAGGGGCCAGATACGCAGTATTTT. It encodes CASSQLAEGPDTQYF.

This clone is a singleton in its sample. The CDR3 DNA reads as TGTGCCAGCAGCTTAGAGCTAGTTTACTACTTC. It encodes CASSLELVYYF. The chain couples TRBV13 to TRBJ2-7; D ambiguous. The CDR3 covers 11 residues. V lost 1 base to trimming and J lost 13 bases, with 11 bases between them. Germline CDR1 and CDR2: PRHDT and FYEKMQ (reference sequence).

V is TRBV19 and J is TRBJ1-2; 9 bases match TRBD1. V shed 3 bases, J shed 5 bases, and the junction held 7 bases outside the gene matches. CDR1 is LNHDA and CDR2 is SQIVND in the germline V gene (reference sequence). The CDR3 sequence is 15 residues long. CDR3 bases: TGTGCCAGTAGTATCGACAGGGGGACCATGTATGGCTACACCTTC. This gives the protein CASSIDRGTMYGYTF. The whole variable domain, remainder taken from reference TRBV19 and TRBJ1-2, is DGGITQSPKYLFRKEGQNVTLSCEQNLNHDAMYWYRQDPGQGLRLIYYSQIVNDFQKGDIAEGYSVSREKKESFPLTVTSAQKNPTAFYLCASSIDRGTMYGYTFGSGTRLTVV.

This chain links TRBV19 with TRBJ2-2; D is unclear. Trimming removed 3 bases from V and 2 bases from J, with 10 bases in between. CDR1 is LNHDA and CDR2 is SQIVND in the germline V gene (reference sequence). The CDR3 spans 15 residues. CDR3 in DNA: TGTGCCAGTAGTATTTCCACCATTAACACCGGGGAGCTGTTTTTT. Residues: CASSISTINTGELFF.